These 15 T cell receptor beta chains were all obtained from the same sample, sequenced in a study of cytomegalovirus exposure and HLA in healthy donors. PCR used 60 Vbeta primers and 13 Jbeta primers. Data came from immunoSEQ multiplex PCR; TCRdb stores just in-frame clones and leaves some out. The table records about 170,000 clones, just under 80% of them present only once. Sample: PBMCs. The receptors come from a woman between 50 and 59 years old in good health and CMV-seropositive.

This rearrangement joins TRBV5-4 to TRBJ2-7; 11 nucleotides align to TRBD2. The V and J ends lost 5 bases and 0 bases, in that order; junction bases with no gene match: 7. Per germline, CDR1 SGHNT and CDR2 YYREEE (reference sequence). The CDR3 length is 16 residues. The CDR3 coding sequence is TGTGCCAGCAGACAAACTAGCGGGAGTCCCTCCTACGAGCAGTACTTC. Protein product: CASRQTSGSPSYEQYF.

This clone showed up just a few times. The CDR3 DNA reads TGCGCCAGCAGCTTCGGGACAGTAAACACTGAAGCTTTCTTT. This encodes CASSFGTVNTEAFF. The chain combines TRBV5-1 with TRBJ1-1, with 7 bases identical to TRBD1. With 2 bases clipped from V and 2 bases from J, the junction kept 3 bases outside the gene matches. This CDR3 is built from 14 residues. Germline V gene lookup returns CDR1 SGHRS and CDR2 YFSETQ. The full variable domain, completed using reference TRBV5-1 and TRBJ1-1, is KAGVTQTPRYLIKTRGQQVTLSCSPISGHRSVSWYQQTPGQGLQFLFEYFSETQRNKGNFPGRFSGRQFSNSRSEMNVSTLELGDSALYLCASSFGTVNTEAFFGQGTRLTVV.

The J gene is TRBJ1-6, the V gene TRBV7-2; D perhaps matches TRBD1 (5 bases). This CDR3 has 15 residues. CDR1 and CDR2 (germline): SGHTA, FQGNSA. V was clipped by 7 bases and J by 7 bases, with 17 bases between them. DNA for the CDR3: TGTGCCAGCACCAGGGACTCACCCGCGAATTCACCCCTCCACTTT. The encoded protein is CASTRDSPANSPLHF.

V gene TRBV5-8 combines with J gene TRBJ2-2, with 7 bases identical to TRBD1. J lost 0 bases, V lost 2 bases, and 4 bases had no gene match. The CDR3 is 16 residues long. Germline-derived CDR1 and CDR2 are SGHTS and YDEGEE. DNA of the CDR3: TGTGCCAGCAGCTTTAGAGACAGGGCGAACACCGGGGAGCTGTTTTTT. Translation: CASSFRDRANTGELFF.

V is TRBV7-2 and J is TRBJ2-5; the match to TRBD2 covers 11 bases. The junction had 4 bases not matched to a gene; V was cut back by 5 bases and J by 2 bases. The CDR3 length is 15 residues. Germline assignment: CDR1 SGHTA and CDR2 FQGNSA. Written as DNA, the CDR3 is TGTGCCAGCAGCCCTACTAGCGGGGGACAAGAGACCCAGTACTTC. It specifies CASSPTSGGQETQYF.

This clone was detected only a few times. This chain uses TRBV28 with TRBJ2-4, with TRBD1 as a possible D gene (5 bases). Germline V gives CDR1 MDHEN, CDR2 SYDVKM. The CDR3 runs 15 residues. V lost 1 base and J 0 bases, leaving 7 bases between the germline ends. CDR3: CASSLYQGAKNIQYF. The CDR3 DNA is TGTGCCAGCAGTTTATACCAGGGAGCCAAAAACATTCAGTACTTC.

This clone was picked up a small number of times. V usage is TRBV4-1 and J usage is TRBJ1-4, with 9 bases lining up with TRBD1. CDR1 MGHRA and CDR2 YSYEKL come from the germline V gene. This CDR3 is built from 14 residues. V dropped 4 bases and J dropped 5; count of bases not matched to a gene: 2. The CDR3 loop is CASSLGTGNEKLFF. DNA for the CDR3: TGCGCCAGCAGCCTCGGGACAGGGAATGAAAAACTGTTTTTT.

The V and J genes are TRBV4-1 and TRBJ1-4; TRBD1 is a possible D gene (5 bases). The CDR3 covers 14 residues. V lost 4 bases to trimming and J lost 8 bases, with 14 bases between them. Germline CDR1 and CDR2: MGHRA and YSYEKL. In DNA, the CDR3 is TGCGCCAGCAGCCGATCAGGGAAGGAGGAAAAACTGTTTTTT. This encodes CASSRSGKEEKLFF.

In DNA, the CDR3 is TGCGCCAGCAGCTCGACAGGGGGGGAGAACATTCAGTACTTC. Its translation is CASSSTGGENIQYF. The gene calls are TRBV5-1 and TRBJ2-4, with 9 bases fitting TRBD1. With V trimmed by 3 bases and J by 7 bases, 5 bases remained unmatched. The CDR3 consists of 14 residues. Germline CDR1 reads SGHRS; CDR2 reads YFSETQ.

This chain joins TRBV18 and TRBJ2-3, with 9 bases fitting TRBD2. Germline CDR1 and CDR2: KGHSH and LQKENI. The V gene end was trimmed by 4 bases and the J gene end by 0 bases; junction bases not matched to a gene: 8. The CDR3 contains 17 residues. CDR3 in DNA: TGTGCCAGCTCACACGACCTAGCGGGGACTAGCACAGATACGCAGTATTTT. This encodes CASSHDLAGTSTDTQYF. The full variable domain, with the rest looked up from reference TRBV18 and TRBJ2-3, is NAGVMQNPRHLVRRRGQEARLRCSPMKGHSHVYWYRQLPEEGLKFMVYLQKENIIDESGMPKERFSAEFPKEGPSILRIQQVVRGDSAAYFCASSHDLAGTSTDTQYFGPGTRLTVL.

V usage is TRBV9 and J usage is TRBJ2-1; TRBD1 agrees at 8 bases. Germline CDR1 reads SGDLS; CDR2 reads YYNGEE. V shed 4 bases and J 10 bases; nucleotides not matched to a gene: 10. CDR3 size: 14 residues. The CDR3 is CASSFGQGVGEQFF. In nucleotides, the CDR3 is TGTGCCAGCAGCTTCGGACAGGGAGTTGGCGAGCAGTTCTTC. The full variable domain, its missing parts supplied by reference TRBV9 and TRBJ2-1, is DSGVTQTPKHLITATGQRVTLRCSPRSGDLSVYWYQQSLDQGLQFLIQYYNGEERAKGNILERFSAQQFPDLHSELNLSSLELGDSALYFCASSFGQGVGEQFFGPGTRLTVL.

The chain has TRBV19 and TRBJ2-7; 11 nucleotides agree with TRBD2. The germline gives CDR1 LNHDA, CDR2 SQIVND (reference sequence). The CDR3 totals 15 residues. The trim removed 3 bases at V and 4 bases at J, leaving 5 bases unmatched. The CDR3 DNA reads TGTGCCAGTAGTATGGTACTAGCGGGAGCTTACGAGCAGTACTTC. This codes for CASSMVLAGAYEQYF.

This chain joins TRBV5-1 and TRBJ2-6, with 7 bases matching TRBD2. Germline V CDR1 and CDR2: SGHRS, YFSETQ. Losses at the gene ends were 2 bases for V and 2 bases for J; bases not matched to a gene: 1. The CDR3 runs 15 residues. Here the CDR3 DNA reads TGCGCCAGCAGCTTCGGGGGGACTGGGGCCAACGTCCTGACTTTC. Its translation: CASSFGGTGANVLTF.

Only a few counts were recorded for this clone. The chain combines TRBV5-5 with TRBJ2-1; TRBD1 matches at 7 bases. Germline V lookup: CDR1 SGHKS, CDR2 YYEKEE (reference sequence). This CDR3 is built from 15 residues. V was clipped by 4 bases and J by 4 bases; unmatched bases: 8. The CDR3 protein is CASSNGQVRYNEQFF. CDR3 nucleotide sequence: TGTGCCAGCAGCAACGGACAGGTTCGATACAATGAGCAGTTCTTC. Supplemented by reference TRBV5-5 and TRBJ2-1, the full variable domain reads DAGVTQSPTHLIKTRGQQVTLRCSPISGHKSVSWYQQVLGQGPQFIFQYYEKEERGRGNFPDRFSARQFPNYSSELNVNALLLGDSALYLCASSNGQVRYNEQFFGPGTRLTVL.

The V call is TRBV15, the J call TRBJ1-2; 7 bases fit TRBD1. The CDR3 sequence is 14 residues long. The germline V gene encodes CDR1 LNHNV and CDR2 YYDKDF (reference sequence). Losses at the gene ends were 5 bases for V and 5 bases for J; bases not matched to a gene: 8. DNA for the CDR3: TGTGCCACCAGCCTCCGACAGGGTGGGTATGGCTACACCTTC. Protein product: CATSLRQGGYGYTF. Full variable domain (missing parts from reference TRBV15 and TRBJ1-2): DAMVIQNPRYQVTQFGKPVTLSCSQTLNHNVMYWYQQKSSQAPKLLFHYYDKDFNNEADTPDNFQSRRPNTSFCFLDIRSPGLGDTAMYLCATSLRQGGYGYTFGSGTRLTVV.